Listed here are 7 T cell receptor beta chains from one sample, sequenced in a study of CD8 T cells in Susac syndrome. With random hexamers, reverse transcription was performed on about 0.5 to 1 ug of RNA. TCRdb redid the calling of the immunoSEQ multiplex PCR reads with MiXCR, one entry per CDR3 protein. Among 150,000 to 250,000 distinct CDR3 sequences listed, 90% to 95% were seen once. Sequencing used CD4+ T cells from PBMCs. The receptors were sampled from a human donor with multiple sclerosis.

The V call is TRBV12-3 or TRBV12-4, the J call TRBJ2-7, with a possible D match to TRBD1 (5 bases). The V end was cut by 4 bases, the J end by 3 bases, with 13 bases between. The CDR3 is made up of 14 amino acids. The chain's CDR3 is CASSWIQGGYEQYF. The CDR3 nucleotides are TGTGCCAGCAGTTGGATCCAGGGCGGCTACGAGCAGTACTTC.

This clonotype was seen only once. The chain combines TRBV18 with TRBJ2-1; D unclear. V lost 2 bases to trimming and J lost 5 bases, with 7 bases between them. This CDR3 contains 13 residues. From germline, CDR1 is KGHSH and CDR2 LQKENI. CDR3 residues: CASSPWQDNEQFF. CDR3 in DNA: TGTGCCAGCTCACCATGGCAGGACAATGAGCAGTTCTTC. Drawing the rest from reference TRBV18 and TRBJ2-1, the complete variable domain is NAGVMQNPRHLVRRRGQEARLRCSPMKGHSHVYWYRQLPEEGLKFMVYLQKENIIDESGMPKERFSAEFPKEGPSILRIQQVVRGDSAAYFCASSPWQDNEQFFGPGTRLTVL.

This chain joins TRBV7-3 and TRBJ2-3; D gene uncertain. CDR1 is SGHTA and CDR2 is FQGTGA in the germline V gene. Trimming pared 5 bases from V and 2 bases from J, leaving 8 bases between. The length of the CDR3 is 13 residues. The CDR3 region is CASSPTPTDTQYF. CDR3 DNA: TGTGCCAGCAGCCCAACTCCCACAGATACGCAGTATTTT.

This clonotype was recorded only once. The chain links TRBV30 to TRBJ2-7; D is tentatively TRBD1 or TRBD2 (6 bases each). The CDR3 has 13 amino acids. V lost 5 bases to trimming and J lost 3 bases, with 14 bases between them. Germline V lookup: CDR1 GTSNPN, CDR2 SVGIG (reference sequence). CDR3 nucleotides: TGTGCCTGGGGAGGGGGACACAGCTACGAGCAGTACTTC. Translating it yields CAWGGGHSYEQYF.

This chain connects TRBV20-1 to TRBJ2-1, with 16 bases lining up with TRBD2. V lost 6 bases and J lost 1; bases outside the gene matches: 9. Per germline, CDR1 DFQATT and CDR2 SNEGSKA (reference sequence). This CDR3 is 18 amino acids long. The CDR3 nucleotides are TGCAGTGCACCCCCGGGACTAGCGGGAGGGTGGTCCTACAATGAGCAGTTCTTC. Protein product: CSAPPGLAGGWSYNEQFF.

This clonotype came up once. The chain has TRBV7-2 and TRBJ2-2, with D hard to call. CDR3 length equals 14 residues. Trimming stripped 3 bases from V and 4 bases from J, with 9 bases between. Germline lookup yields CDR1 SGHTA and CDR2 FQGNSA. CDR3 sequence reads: CASSLALGTGELFF. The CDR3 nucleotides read TGTGCCAGCAGCTTGGCACTTGGCACCGGGGAGCTGTTTTTT.

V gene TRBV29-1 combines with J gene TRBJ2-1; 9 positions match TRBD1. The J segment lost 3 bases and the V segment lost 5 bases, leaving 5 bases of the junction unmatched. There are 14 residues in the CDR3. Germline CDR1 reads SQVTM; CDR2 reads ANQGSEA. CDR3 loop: CSVSPGQGYNEQFF. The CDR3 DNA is TGCAGCGTTTCCCCGGGACAGGGCTACAATGAGCAGTTCTTC.